A selection of T cell receptor beta chains follows, all from one sample in a study of T-cell reconstitution after alpha-beta-depleted transplantation in children. TCRdb used MiXCR to reprocess the PCR reads, holding one entry per CDR3 protein. The sample holds about 98,000 distinct CDR3 sequences, 23% seen once. Specimen: PBMCs, collected before TCRalphabeta/CD19-depleted stem cell transplant. The receptors were sampled from a boy between 2 and 10 years old with acute lymphoblastic leukemia, due to receive a stem cell transplant. The CDR3 runs from the conserved cysteine through the conserved F or W. D genes are given only for firm matches. Size is omitted from some rows. Given values are once, few, many or a class for expanded clones.

V gene: TRBV29-1
J gene: TRBJ2-7
clone size: NA
D gene: TRBD1
CDR3 DNA: TGCAGCGTCCAACAGGGGCGCCACGAGCAGTACTTC
CDR3 protein: CSVQQGRHEQYF

V gene: TRBV15
J gene: TRBJ2-2
clone size: NA
D gene: NA
CDR3 DNA: TGTGCCACCAGCAGAGATTTTCGCGAAGAGCTGTTTTTT
CDR3 protein: CATSRDFREELFF

V gene: TRBV29-1
J gene: TRBJ2-1
clone size: few
D gene: TRBD1
CDR3 DNA: TGCAGCGTCCGGGACAGGCGATACAATGAGCAGTTCTTC
CDR3 protein: CSVRDRRYNEQFF

V gene: TRBV3-1
J gene: TRBJ2-5
clone size: NA
D gene: NA
CDR3 DNA: TGTGCCAGCAGCCTTCATCGACAGTCCCAAGAGACCCAGTACTTC
CDR3 protein: CASSLHRQSQETQYF

V gene: TRBV3-1
J gene: TRBJ2-2
clone size: NA
D gene: NA
CDR3 DNA: TGTGCCAGCAGCGGACCATGGGCCGGGGAGCTGTTTTTT
CDR3 protein: CASSGPWAGELFF

V gene: TRBV11-3
J gene: TRBJ2-3
clone size: NA
D gene: TRBD2
CDR3 DNA: TGTGCCAGCAGCCCAGGGACTAGCGGGTACTTCACAGATACGCAGTATTTT
CDR3 protein: CASSPGTSGYFTDTQYF

V gene: TRBV6-1
J gene: TRBJ1-1
clone size: few
D gene: TRBD1
CDR3 DNA: TGTGCCAGCACCAAACGACAGGGTCCCATGAACACTGAAGCTTTCTTT
CDR3 protein: CASTKRQGPMNTEAFF

V gene: TRBV20-1
J gene: TRBJ2-7
clone size: NA
D gene: TRBD2
CDR3 DNA: TGCAGTGCTAGAGCTAGCGGGCGTACCTACGAGCAGTACTTC
CDR3 protein: CSARASGRTYEQYF

V gene: TRBV11-2
J gene: TRBJ2-5
clone size: NA
D gene: NA
CDR3 DNA: TGTGCCAGCAGGACAGGATACGGGACGAGGGAGACCCAGTACTTC
CDR3 protein: CASRTGYGTRETQYF

V gene: TRBV5-4
J gene: TRBJ2-5
clone size: few
D gene: TRBD1
CDR3 DNA: TGTGCCAGCAGTCCAGGGGGCGGGGAGACCCAGTACTTC
CDR3 protein: CASSPGGGETQYF

V gene: TRBV3-1
J gene: TRBJ2-1
clone size: NA
D gene: TRBD1
CDR3 DNA: TGTGCCAGCACCGCAGACAGGGGCTATGAGCAGTTCTTC
CDR3 protein: CASTADRGYEQFF

V gene: TRBV6-7
J gene: TRBJ2-1
clone size: NA
D gene: TRBD2
CDR3 DNA: TGTGCCAGCAGTTCCAAAACCGCCGGGACTAGCGTCTACAATGAGCAGTTCTTC
CDR3 protein: CASSSKTAGTSVYNEQFF

V gene: TRBV7-2
J gene: TRBJ2-7
clone size: many
D gene: TRBD2
CDR3 DNA: TGTGCCAGCAGCCCCCAGGGACTAGACGAGCAGTACTTC
CDR3 protein: CASSPQGLDEQYF

V gene: TRBV2
J gene: TRBJ2-2
clone size: few
D gene: TRBD2
CDR3 DNA: TGTGCCACAGGACTAGCGGAGGGAGGCGGGGAGCTGTTTTTT
CDR3 protein: CATGLAEGGGELFF

V gene: TRBV7-7
J gene: TRBJ2-2
clone size: many
D gene: TRBD1
CDR3 DNA: TGTGCCAGCAGCTTAGCCGCTCGGCAGGGGGCCTACACCGGGGAGCTGTTTTTT
CDR3 protein: CASSLAARQGAYTGELFF

V gene: TRBV4-1
J gene: TRBJ2-3
clone size: NA
D gene: NA
CDR3 DNA: TGCGCCAGCAGCCGAGGAGTGGGCGGAGGGGTGGATACGCAGTATTTT
CDR3 protein: CASSRGVGGGVDTQYF

V gene: TRBV5-1
J gene: TRBJ2-1
clone size: few
D gene: NA
CDR3 DNA: TGCGCCAGCAGCCTCCGTTGGCAACACAATGAGCAGTTCTTC
CDR3 protein: CASSLRWQHNEQFF

V gene: TRBV27
J gene: TRBJ2-1
clone size: NA
D gene: NA
CDR3 DNA: TGTGCCAGCAGTTTATACAACAGCTTCTCCTACAATGAGCAGTTCTTC
CDR3 protein: CASSLYNSFSYNEQFF

V gene: TRBV12-3/TRBV12-4
J gene: TRBJ1-4
clone size: NA
D gene: NA
CDR3 DNA: TGTGCCAGCAGGCGTATACAGGGATCTAATGAAAAACTGTTTTTT
CDR3 protein: CASRRIQGSNEKLFF

V gene: TRBV20-1
J gene: TRBJ2-7
clone size: NA
D gene: TRBD1
CDR3 DNA: TGCAGTGCTAGGGGGACAGGGGGCTACGAGCAGTACTTC
CDR3 protein: CSARGTGGYEQYF

V gene: TRBV4-1
J gene: TRBJ2-5
clone size: NA
D gene: TRBD2
CDR3 DNA: TGCGCCAGCAGCGGGGGAGGGGTTGTTGGGGAGACCCAGTACTTC
CDR3 protein: CASSGGGVVGETQYF

V gene: TRBV7-9
J gene: TRBJ2-1
clone size: medium-sized
D gene: NA
CDR3 DNA: TGTGCCAGCAGTTTTGACGCCCTTGGGAAGTTCTTC
CDR3 protein: CASSFDALGKFF

V gene: TRBV7-3
J gene: TRBJ2-7
clone size: many
D gene: NA
CDR3 DNA: TGTGCCAGCAGCTTAGAACCGGGCTACGAGCAGTACTTC
CDR3 protein: CASSLEPGYEQYF

V gene: TRBV27
J gene: TRBJ1-5
clone size: few
D gene: NA
CDR3 DNA: TGTGCCAGCAGTTCTGCCGGTTACAATCAGCCCCAGCATTTT
CDR3 protein: CASSSAGYNQPQHF

V gene: TRBV10-3
J gene: TRBJ1-3
clone size: NA
D gene: TRBD1
CDR3 DNA: TGTGCCATCGGTAGAGGGGGCGACTCTGGAAACACCATATATTTT
CDR3 protein: CAIGRGGDSGNTIYF

V gene: TRBV28
J gene: TRBJ2-1
clone size: few
D gene: NA
CDR3 DNA: TGTGCCAGCAGTTCCAGACTCTCCTACAATGAGCAGTTCTTC
CDR3 protein: CASSSRLSYNEQFF

V gene: TRBV5-1
J gene: TRBJ2-1
clone size: NA
D gene: TRBD1
CDR3 DNA: TGCGCCAGCAGCAGGGACAGCGAGCAGTTCTTC
CDR3 protein: CASSRDSEQFF

V gene: TRBV2
J gene: TRBJ2-1
clone size: few
D gene: NA
CDR3 DNA: TGTGCCAGCAGGAAGGGGGGTGAGCAGTTCTTC
CDR3 protein: CASRKGGEQFF

V gene: TRBV5-4
J gene: TRBJ1-2
clone size: many
D gene: NA
CDR3 DNA: TGTGCCAGCAGCTTGACAGGGCGTAACTATGGCTACACCTTC
CDR3 protein: CASSLTGRNYGYTF

V gene: TRBV6-5
J gene: TRBJ2-7
clone size: NA
D gene: NA
CDR3 DNA: TGTGCCAGCAGTTACTCGGGGGAGGCCTACGAGCAGTACTTC
CDR3 protein: CASSYSGEAYEQYF

V gene: TRBV20-1
J gene: TRBJ2-2
clone size: few
D gene: TRBD1
CDR3 DNA: TGCAGTGCTAGACGACAGGGAAACGGGGAGCTGTTTTTT
CDR3 protein: CSARRQGNGELFF

V gene: TRBV7-9
J gene: TRBJ2-1
clone size: NA
D gene: NA
CDR3 DNA: TGTGCCAGCAGCCTCCGGGGGAATCTTGCCTACAATGAGCAGTTCTTC
CDR3 protein: CASSLRGNLAYNEQFF

V gene: TRBV27
J gene: TRBJ1-2
clone size: few
D gene: TRBD1
CDR3 DNA: TGTGCCAGCAGTTTAGGGTCAGGGGGCTATGGCTACACCTTC
CDR3 protein: CASSLGSGGYGYTF

V gene: TRBV25-1
J gene: TRBJ1-4
clone size: once
D gene: NA
CDR3 DNA: TGTGCCAGCAGTCCCGTGGCTAAGAATGAAAAACTGTTTTTT
CDR3 protein: CASSPVAKNEKLFF

V gene: TRBV9
J gene: TRBJ2-1
clone size: NA
D gene: NA
CDR3 DNA: TGTGCCAGCAGCGTAGGTGGAGATAATGGAAATGAGCAGTTCTTC
CDR3 protein: CASSVGGDNGNEQFF

V gene: TRBV4-3
J gene: TRBJ2-6
clone size: NA
D gene: NA
CDR3 DNA: TGCGCCAGCAGCCAAACAGGGACCGGGGCCAACGTCCTGACTTTC
CDR3 protein: CASSQTGTGANVLTF

V gene: TRBV5-1
J gene: TRBJ2-7
clone size: NA
D gene: NA
CDR3 DNA: TGCGCCAGCAGCTCCACGACCATCTCCAGCGAGCAGTACTTC
CDR3 protein: CASSSTTISSEQYF

V gene: TRBV5-1
J gene: TRBJ2-5
clone size: NA
D gene: NA
CDR3 DNA: TGCGCCAGCAGCTTTAAGGAGACCCAGTACTTC
CDR3 protein: CASSFKETQYF

V gene: TRBV5-1
J gene: TRBJ2-7
clone size: NA
D gene: TRBD2
CDR3 DNA: TGCGCCAGCAGCCTAGCGGAGGGCTCCTACGAGCAGTACTTC
CDR3 protein: CASSLAEGSYEQYF

V gene: TRBV5-1
J gene: TRBJ1-1
clone size: NA
D gene: NA
CDR3 DNA: TGCGCCAGCAGCCCCATCGCTGGGGGCACTGAAGCTTTCTTT
CDR3 protein: CASSPIAGGTEAFF

V gene: TRBV20-1
J gene: TRBJ2-7
clone size: NA
D gene: NA
CDR3 DNA: TGCAGTGCAGGAGGTGGATTCTCCTACGAGCAGTACTTC
CDR3 protein: CSAGGGFSYEQYF

V gene: TRBV28
J gene: TRBJ1-5
clone size: NA
D gene: NA
CDR3 DNA: TGTGCCAGCAGAGGTTACAACAGGGATCAGCCCCAGCATTTT
CDR3 protein: CASRGYNRDQPQHF

V gene: TRBV7-9
J gene: TRBJ2-3
clone size: many
D gene: NA
CDR3 DNA: TGTGCCAGCAGCTGGGAGAATACGCAGTATTTT
CDR3 protein: CASSWENTQYF

V gene: TRBV28
J gene: TRBJ1-6
clone size: NA
D gene: TRBD1
CDR3 DNA: TGTGCCAGCAGTTTAGGACAGGGGGCGAGTTCACCCCTCCACTTT
CDR3 protein: CASSLGQGASSPLHF

V gene: TRBV28
J gene: TRBJ2-1
clone size: few
D gene: TRBD1
CDR3 DNA: TGTGCCAGCAAGTCGACAGGGGGGTCCAATGAGCAGTTCTTC
CDR3 protein: CASKSTGGSNEQFF

V gene: TRBV20-1
J gene: TRBJ2-2
clone size: many
D gene: NA
CDR3 DNA: TGCAGTGCTAGAGATGGGGCAGGACCCGGGGAGCTGTTTTTT
CDR3 protein: CSARDGAGPGELFF

V gene: TRBV20-1
J gene: TRBJ2-7
clone size: few
D gene: NA
CDR3 DNA: TGCAGTGCGGGCGTTGAGGGGTGGGAGCAGTACTTC
CDR3 protein: CSAGVEGWEQYF

V gene: TRBV4-2
J gene: TRBJ2-3
clone size: NA
D gene: NA
CDR3 DNA: TGTGCCAGCAGCCAGTATAGCGTTTCTAGCACAGATACGCAGTATTTT
CDR3 protein: CASSQYSVSSTDTQYF

V gene: TRBV11-2
J gene: TRBJ1-4
clone size: NA
D gene: NA
CDR3 DNA: TGTGCCAGCAGCTTCATCGGGGACGCAACTAATGAAAAACTGTTTTTT
CDR3 protein: CASSFIGDATNEKLFF

V gene: TRBV5-6
J gene: TRBJ1-4
clone size: many
D gene: NA
CDR3 DNA: TGTGCCAGCAGCTTTTTCACTAATGAAAAACTGTTTTTT
CDR3 protein: CASSFFTNEKLFF

V gene: TRBV29-1
J gene: TRBJ2-1
clone size: NA
D gene: TRBD2
CDR3 DNA: TGCAGCGTTAGACTAGCGGAGGGTCGCAGGGATGAGCAGTTCTTC
CDR3 protein: CSVRLAEGRRDEQFF

V gene: TRBV28
J gene: TRBJ2-7
clone size: few
D gene: TRBD2
CDR3 DNA: TGTGCCAGCAGCCTCCCGGCGGGGGTGGGTTACGAGCAGTACTTC
CDR3 protein: CASSLPAGVGYEQYF

V gene: TRBV12-3/TRBV12-4
J gene: TRBJ1-1
clone size: few
D gene: NA
CDR3 DNA: TGTGCCAGCAGTTTCGACGGTTTCAACACTGAAGCTTTCTTT
CDR3 protein: CASSFDGFNTEAFF